These T cell receptor beta chains were read from a single sample in a study of T cells after yellow fever vaccination. TCRdb called the 5' RACE reads again in MiXCR, with one record for every CDR3 protein. The data contain under 150,000 distinct CDR3 sequences, about 15% of them singletons. The input for sequencing was CD8+ T cells sorted from PBMCs, taken 5 days after the yellow fever booster vaccination. The receptors shown here come from a young man who received the YFV17D yellow fever vaccine. Each CDR3 is given with its conserved first and last residue. Fields, in order: D gene, J gene, V gene, clone size, CDR3 DNA, CDR3 protein. A D gene is named only where the DNA matches it firmly. Some rows have no size entry. The others give once, few or many, or a class for an expanded clone.

d_call: TRBD2; j_call: TRBJ2-5; v_call: TRBV5-1; clone_size: NA; cdr3_nt: TGCGCCAGCAGCCCCCGCGGGGGGGAACAAGAGACCCAGTACTTC; cdr3_aa: CASSPRGGEQETQYF
d_call: NA; j_call: TRBJ1-4; v_call: TRBV4-1; clone_size: few; cdr3_nt: TGCGCCAGCAGCCAACGGCAGATTAATGAAAAACTGTTTTTT; cdr3_aa: CASSQRQINEKLFF
d_call: NA; j_call: TRBJ2-3; v_call: TRBV7-9; clone_size: NA; cdr3_nt: TGTGCCAGCAGCCCCTCGGTGGGGATAGCAGATACGCAGTATTTT; cdr3_aa: CASSPSVGIADTQYF
d_call: NA; j_call: TRBJ1-5; v_call: TRBV3-1; clone_size: few; cdr3_nt: TGTGCCAGCAGCCAAGATAGCCCCGGTCGGAAAAGCAATCAGCCCCAGCATTTT; cdr3_aa: CASSQDSPGRKSNQPQHF
d_call: NA; j_call: TRBJ2-5; v_call: TRBV4-2; clone_size: NA; cdr3_nt: TGTGCCAGCAGCCAAGACCAGCTCCAAGAGACCCAGTACTTC; cdr3_aa: CASSQDQLQETQYF
d_call: NA; j_call: TRBJ2-7; v_call: TRBV4-3; clone_size: many; cdr3_nt: TGCGCCAGCAGCCCCTTGGCGGGACAGTCCCTCTACGAGCAGTACTTC; cdr3_aa: CASSPLAGQSLYEQYF
d_call: TRBD1; j_call: TRBJ2-1; v_call: TRBV5-1; clone_size: NA; cdr3_nt: TGCGCCAGCAGCTTGGGAAGGTATGGGGACAGAGGGTTCTTC; cdr3_aa: CASSLGRYGDRGFF
d_call: NA; j_call: TRBJ1-1; v_call: TRBV7-9; clone_size: NA; cdr3_nt: TGTGCCAGCAGCTTAGTTTCGGGGGATCGAACTGAAGCTTTCTTT; cdr3_aa: CASSLVSGDRTEAFF
d_call: NA; j_call: TRBJ2-3; v_call: TRBV6-1; clone_size: few; cdr3_nt: TGTGCCAGCAGACGGGACATCCGCCCCTCAGATACGCAGTATTTT; cdr3_aa: CASRRDIRPSDTQYF
d_call: NA; j_call: TRBJ2-2; v_call: TRBV12-3/TRBV12-4; clone_size: NA; cdr3_nt: TGTGCCTGTTCCCAGGGAAACACCGGGGAGCTGTTTTTT; cdr3_aa: CACSQGNTGELFF
d_call: TRBD1; j_call: TRBJ1-4; v_call: TRBV7-9; clone_size: once; cdr3_nt: TGTGCCAGCAGCTTTCAGGGGGCTGGGGAAAAACTGTTTTTT; cdr3_aa: CASSFQGAGEKLFF
d_call: NA; j_call: TRBJ1-6; v_call: TRBV28; clone_size: many; cdr3_nt: TGTGCCAGCAGTTTTCTCGGGGGAGGTGAGAATTCACCCCTCCACTTT; cdr3_aa: CASSFLGGGENSPLHF
d_call: NA; j_call: TRBJ1-1; v_call: TRBV4-1; clone_size: NA; cdr3_nt: TGCGCCAGCAGCCAGGCCACAGGGTTGAGGACTGAAGCTTTCTTT; cdr3_aa: CASSQATGLRTEAFF
d_call: NA; j_call: TRBJ1-2; v_call: TRBV10-3; clone_size: NA; cdr3_nt: TGTGCCATCAGCCAAGAACTGACAGGCCGGATCTATGGCTACACCTTC; cdr3_aa: CAISQELTGRIYGYTF
d_call: NA; j_call: TRBJ2-1; v_call: TRBV12-3/TRBV12-4; clone_size: NA; cdr3_nt: TGTGCCAGCAGTTTCTGGGGGCCCAATGAGCAGTTCTTC; cdr3_aa: CASSFWGPNEQFF
d_call: TRBD2; j_call: TRBJ2-1; v_call: TRBV6-1; clone_size: NA; cdr3_nt: TGTGCCAGCAGTGAAGGTCTAGCGGATTACAATGAGCAGTTCTTC; cdr3_aa: CASSEGLADYNEQFF
d_call: TRBD1; j_call: TRBJ2-3; v_call: TRBV7-9; clone_size: many; cdr3_nt: TGTGCCAGCATCCCGACAGGGGAAGAAGATACGCAGTATTTT; cdr3_aa: CASIPTGEEDTQYF
d_call: NA; j_call: TRBJ2-7; v_call: TRBV4-3; clone_size: NA; cdr3_nt: TGCGCCAGCAGCCTGTCGGCGGGGAGCTACGAGCAGTACTTC; cdr3_aa: CASSLSAGSYEQYF
d_call: NA; j_call: TRBJ2-1; v_call: TRBV6-6; clone_size: NA; cdr3_nt: TGTGCCAGCAGTTACCGCTTGGAAGGTGGCGATGAGCAGTTCTTC; cdr3_aa: CASSYRLEGGDEQFF
d_call: NA; j_call: TRBJ2-3; v_call: TRBV27; clone_size: NA; cdr3_nt: TGTGCCAGCAGCCCTGTTAGCACAGATACGCAGTATTTT; cdr3_aa: CASSPVSTDTQYF
d_call: NA; j_call: TRBJ1-2; v_call: TRBV7-8; clone_size: few; cdr3_nt: TGTGCCAGCAGCTTCGGCAGGACTAGGACAGACTATGGCTACACCTTC; cdr3_aa: CASSFGRTRTDYGYTF
d_call: NA; j_call: TRBJ2-7; v_call: TRBV11-2; clone_size: NA; cdr3_nt: TGTGCCAGCAGCTTAGAATCACAGTCAGCCTACGAGCAGTACTTC; cdr3_aa: CASSLESQSAYEQYF
d_call: NA; j_call: TRBJ1-1; v_call: TRBV11-2; clone_size: NA; cdr3_nt: TGTGCCAGCAGCTACAGTCGATCCCTGAACACTGAAGCTTTCTTT; cdr3_aa: CASSYSRSLNTEAFF
d_call: NA; j_call: TRBJ1-2; v_call: TRBV27; clone_size: few; cdr3_nt: TGTGCCAGCAGTATGGGACGGTGGTATGGCTACACCTTC; cdr3_aa: CASSMGRWYGYTF